The 24 T cell receptor beta chains listed next were all sequenced from one sample in a study of blood T cell repertoires in COVID-19. Generated by immunoSEQ multiplex PCR, the TCRdb table keeps only in-frame clones and is missing some. This table has about 190,000 clones, approximately 86% appearing once. Sequenced material: PBMCs or T cells enriched from blood (not recorded which). All receptors come from a woman between 35 and 50 years old in a cohort exposed to, infected with or recovered from COVID-19 (not recorded which).

The chain is built from TRBV6-4 and TRBJ2-3; D is ambiguous. Trimming took 0 bases from V and 3 from J, leaving 4 bases between them. This CDR3 has 13 residues. Germline CDR1 reads MRHNA; CDR2 reads SNTAGT. The CDR3 DNA is TGTGCCAGCAGTGACTCAACTACAGATACGCAGTATTTT. This codes for CASSDSTTDTQYF.

V usage is TRBV5-1 and J usage is TRBJ1-6; TRBD1 is a possible D gene (5 bases). V was cut by 4 bases and J by 4 bases, with 15 bases left in between. Germline lookup yields CDR1 SGHRS and CDR2 YFSETQ. CDR3 length equals 16 residues. CDR3 sequence (DNA): TGCGCCAGCAGCACGGGAGGGGACTCGTATAATTCACCCCTCCACTTT. The encoded protein is CASSTGGDSYNSPLHF.

The V call is TRBV28, the J call TRBJ1-5, with D hard to call. This CDR3 comprises 14 residues. Germline V gene sequence: CDR1 MDHEN, CDR2 SYDVKM. V was clipped by 5 bases and J by 1 base, with 9 bases between them. The DNA of the CDR3 is TGTGCCAGCAGTCCTGTCGGGAGCAATCAGCCCCAGCATTTT. It specifies CASSPVGSNQPQHF.

V usage is TRBV13 and J usage is TRBJ2-1; 10 bases agree with TRBD2. The CDR3 loop spans 15 amino acids. Germline-derived CDR1 and CDR2 are PRHDT and FYEKMQ (reference sequence). Unmatched junction bases numbered 13, after V lost 5 bases and J lost 12 bases. This chain's CDR3 is CASSPSLDSGRPQFF. The CDR3 coding sequence is TGTGCCAGCAGCCCCTCCCTTGATAGCGGGAGGCCGCAGTTCTTC.

Here the CDR3 DNA reads TGTGCCAGCAGCTTAGCAGGGGCGGAATACTATGGCTACACCTTC. Translation: CASSLAGAEYYGYTF. This chain uses TRBV11-2 with TRBJ1-2, with D perhaps matching TRBD1 (6 bases). The CDR3 has 15 residues. Looked up from germline, CDR1 is SGHAT and CDR2 is FQNNGV. Between the trimmed V and J ends, which lost 1 base and 3 bases, there was a span of 12 bases.

This sequence joins TRBV6-5 and TRBJ2-1, with 7 bases fitting TRBD2. Germline V gene lookup returns CDR1 MNHEY and CDR2 SVGAGI. V lost 5 bases and J lost 13; bases outside the gene matches: 8. This CDR3 has 12 residues. The CDR3 bases are TGTGCCAGCAGTCTAAGCGGGGCCGATCAGTTCTTC. Protein: CASSLSGADQFF.

The rearrangement uses TRBV27 and TRBJ1-2, with D tentatively TRBD1 (6 bases). The germline gives CDR1 MNHEY, CDR2 SMNVEV (reference sequence). V was shortened by 5 bases and J by 0 bases, with 10 bases between the two germline ends. The CDR3 is made up of 14 amino acids. The CDR3 loop reads CASSVGTPNYGYTF. CDR3 in DNA: TGTGCCAGCAGTGTTGGGACACCTAACTATGGCTACACCTTC.

The V and J genes are TRBV11-2 and TRBJ1-2; D remains ambiguous. CDR3 length: 15 amino acids. Germline lookup yields CDR1 SGHAT and CDR2 FQNNGV. V was trimmed by 5 bases and J by 3 bases, leaving 16 bases between them. The CDR3 sequence is CASSQDGAGDYGYTF. The CDR3 DNA follows: TGTGCCAGCAGCCAGGACGGAGCGGGCGACTATGGCTACACCTTC.

V gene TRBV30 combines with J gene TRBJ1-1, with 7 bases identical to TRBD1. J gave up 5 bases and V 4 bases, and 10 bases lay outside the gene matches. The CDR3 has 14 residues. CDR1 is GTSNPN, CDR2 SVGIG, per germline (reference sequence). CDR3 in DNA: TGTGCCTGGACCCTTCTGACAGGGAGTACTGAAGCTTTCTTT. Translating it yields CAWTLLTGSTEAFF.

The chain combines TRBV5-1 with TRBJ2-3; weak D call: TRBD2 (5 bases). V was pared by 4 bases and J by 4 bases, with 13 bases between. This CDR3 has 14 residues. CDR1 is SGHRS and CDR2 is YFSETQ in the germline V gene. CDR3 protein: CASSTWPGADTQYF. Written as DNA, the CDR3 is TGCGCCAGCAGCACCTGGCCCGGGGCAGATACGCAGTATTTT.

The rearrangement joins TRBV27 to TRBJ2-2; perhaps TRBD2 as D (5 bases). The CDR3 loop spans 17 amino acids. CDR1 and CDR2 (germline): MNHEY, SMNVEV (reference sequence). V lost 0 bases to trimming and J lost 5 bases, with 16 bases between them. The CDR3 loop reads CASSLSPSERGTGELFF. Here the CDR3 DNA reads TGTGCCAGCAGTTTATCGCCTTCGGAGCGAGGGACCGGGGAGCTGTTTTTT.

V gene TRBV27 combines with J gene TRBJ1-1, with 8 bases identical to TRBD1. CDR1 and CDR2 from the germline V gene are MNHEY and SMNVEV (reference sequence). V lost 3 bases and J lost 6; bases outside the gene matches: 9. The CDR3 has 15 amino acids. DNA for the CDR3: TGTGCCAGCAGTTTTATTGACCGGACAGGGTCTGAAGCTTTCTTT. Translated: CASSFIDRTGSEAFF.

The chain has TRBV9 and TRBJ1-6, with D perhaps matching TRBD1 (5 bases). V lost 4 bases and J 10 bases, leaving 12 bases between the germline ends. The CDR3 sequence is 13 residues long. CDR1 is SGDLS, CDR2 YYNGEE, per germline. CDR3 sequence reads: CASSPGADSPLHF. The CDR3, as DNA: TGTGCCAGCAGCCCTGGGGCGGACTCACCCCTCCACTTT. Full variable domain (outside the CDR3, taken from reference TRBV9 and TRBJ1-6): DSGVTQTPKHLITATGQRVTLRCSPRSGDLSVYWYQQSLDQGLQFLIQYYNGEERAKGNILERFSAQQFPDLHSELNLSSLELGDSALYFCASSPGADSPLHFGNGTRLTVT.

This chain links TRBV7-8 with TRBJ1-5; D is ambiguous. V was clipped by 1 base and J by 5 bases, with 6 bases between them. Germline lookup yields CDR1 SGHVS and CDR2 FQNEAQ. This CDR3 spans 13 amino acids. CDR3 bases: TGTGCCAGCAGCTTAGAGCCGGATCAGCCCCAGCATTTT. This sequence encodes CASSLEPDQPQHF.

The V call is TRBV7-9, the J call TRBJ2-3; D is ambiguous. The CDR3 contains 12 residues. Trimming pared 5 bases from V and 2 bases from J, leaving 5 bases between. CDR1 and CDR2 from the germline V gene are SEHNR and FQNEAQ (reference sequence). CDR3 coding DNA: TGTGCCAGCAGCCTCTACACAGATACGCAGTATTTT. It translates to CASSLYTDTQYF.

The chain carries TRBV5-1 and TRBJ1-3, with TRBD1 identical over 11 bases. V was pared by 5 bases and J by 3 bases, with 7 bases of the junction left unmatched. The germline V gene encodes CDR1 SGHRS and CDR2 YFSETQ. There are 16 residues in the CDR3. CDR3 region: CASRRGQGAFGNTIYF. CDR3 in DNA: TGCGCCAGCAGGCGCGGACAGGGGGCTTTTGGAAACACCATATATTTT. Variable domain in full (rest from reference TRBV5-1 and TRBJ1-3): KAGVTQTPRYLIKTRGQQVTLSCSPISGHRSVSWYQQTPGQGLQFLFEYFSETQRNKGNFPGRFSGRQFSNSRSEMNVSTLELGDSALYLCASRRGQGAFGNTIYFGEGSWLTVV.

The chain carries TRBV4-2 and TRBJ2-7; 11 nucleotides line up with TRBD2. V shed 1 base and J 0 bases; nucleotides not matched to a gene: 5. Looked up from germline, CDR1 is LGHNA and CDR2 is YNFKEQ. The CDR3 extends over 17 amino acids. CDR3 sequence (DNA): TGTGCCAGCAGCCAAGGTAGCGGGGGGGCGTCCTCCTACGAGCAGTACTTC. Protein sequence: CASSQGSGGASSYEQYF.

The chain joins TRBV27 to TRBJ2-7; 8 nucleotides agree with TRBD1. The CDR3 sequence is 14 residues long. V was clipped by 5 bases and J by 3 bases; unmatched bases: 6. Germline-derived CDR1 and CDR2 are MNHEY and SMNVEV (reference sequence). CDR3 loop: CASSLTGTGYEQYF. The CDR3, as DNA: TGTGCCAGCAGTCTCACCGGGACAGGCTACGAGCAGTACTTC.

The rearrangement joins TRBV29-1 to TRBJ1-2; 7 bases align to TRBD1. This CDR3 is built from 18 residues. V dropped 0 bases and J dropped 8; count of bases not matched to a gene: 21. Germline loops: CDR1 SQVTM, CDR2 ANQGSEA. The CDR3 DNA reads TGCAGCGTTGAAGATAGATTTCGCGGCAGGGGGGTCGAAGGCGGCTACACCTTC. Translating it yields CSVEDRFRGRGVEGGYTF.

A few counts support this clone. The chain combines TRBV6-5 with TRBJ1-2; the match to TRBD1 covers 8 bases. Per the germline V gene, CDR1 is MNHEY and CDR2 is SVGAGI. Trimming took 2 bases from V and 4 from J; bases not matched to a gene: 6. This CDR3 comprises 15 residues. The CDR3 region is CASSYVTGGGYGYTF. The CDR3 bases are TGTGCCAGCAGTTACGTAACAGGGGGTGGCTATGGCTACACCTTC.

About this clone itself: The same CDR3 arises from other DNA sequences in this sample as well. The chain uses TRBV5-1 and TRBJ1-1; D is undetermined. Germline values: CDR1 SGHRS, CDR2 YFSETQ. The CDR3 runs 13 residues. With 0 bases removed from V and 2 bases from J, the gap between germline ends came to 5 bases. The CDR3 region has the DNA TGCGCCAGCAGCTTGGCAGGTAACACTGAAGCTTTCTTT. Translation: CASSLAGNTEAFF.

The V and J genes are TRBV28 and TRBJ1-1; tentatively, D is TRBD1 (6 bases). Germline CDR1 reads MDHEN; CDR2 reads SYDVKM. Trimming stripped 3 bases from V and 3 bases from J, with 14 bases between. CDR3 length: 15 amino acids. The DNA for the CDR3 is TGTGCCAGCAGTTTCTTCCTCGAGGGGGACACTGAAGCTTTCTTT. Protein sequence: CASSFFLEGDTEAFF.

The chain uses TRBV3-1 (or the pseudogene TRBV3-2) and TRBJ1-1; the D is unclear. The germline V gene has CDR1 LGHDT and CDR2 YNNKEL (reference sequence). This CDR3 spans 15 amino acids. The V end lost 1 base, the J end lost 4 bases, and 13 bases lay between the germline ends. The CDR3 sequence: CASSQVYGGGTEAFF. CDR3 nucleotides: TGTGCCAGCAGCCAAGTATATGGCGGAGGCACTGAAGCTTTCTTT.

The table lists this clone with a few counts. This chain connects TRBV11-3 to TRBJ2-7; 9 bases line up with TRBD2. The CDR3 runs to 16 residues. Unmatched junction bases numbered 11, after V lost 5 bases and J lost 3 bases. The germline gives CDR1 SGHNT, CDR2 YENEEA. The CDR3: CASSHPLSGSFYEQYF. The CDR3 nucleotides read TGTGCCAGCAGCCATCCACTTAGCGGGAGTTTCTACGAGCAGTACTTC. Filled out from reference TRBV11-3 and TRBJ2-7, the complete variable domain reads EAGVVQSPRYKIIEKKQPVAFWCNPISGHNTLYWYLQNLGQGPELLIRYENEEAVDDSQLPKDRFSAERLKGVDSTLKIQPAELGDSAVYLCASSHPLSGSFYEQYFGPGTRLTVT.